Presented here are 10 T cell receptor beta chains from one specimen sequenced in a study of blood T cell repertoires in COVID-19. The repertoire was sequenced with immunoSEQ multiplex PCR; TCRdb's copy has only in-frame clones and lacks some. The sample has 80,000 or so clones; around nine tenths are singletons. Sequenced input: peripheral blood. The receptors originated from a woman aged 60-75 years with acute or convalescent COVID-19.

The chain combines TRBV28 with TRBJ2-4; a possible D gene is TRBD1 (5 bases). CDR3 length: 16 residues. In germline, CDR1 is MDHEN, CDR2 SYDVKM. Trimming removed 4 bases from V and 0 bases from J, with 13 bases in between. CDR3 sequence: CASSSGHPLAKNIQYF. CDR3 nucleotides: TGTGCCAGCAGTTCCGGACACCCGCTAGCCAAAAACATTCAGTACTTC.

Turning to this clone: Given the absence of the conserved phenylalanine or tryptophan at the CDR3 end, a read error is likely. The DNA is omitted, as the CDR3 cannot be located on it reliably, and the CDR3 follows TCRdb's listing. The CDR3 reads CARSFEGVSP. The chain carries TRBV5-3 and TRBJ2-7; the table's D call, TRBD1, was not checked against the DNA. TRBV5-3 is an ORF for which the function is uncertain. The CDR3 spans 10 amino acids, including both terminal residues.

The rearrangement joins TRBV28 to TRBJ1-3, with D possibly being TRBD1 (5 bases). Germline CDR1 reads MDHEN; CDR2 reads SYDVKM. The CDR3 extends over 15 amino acids. The ends were cut back, 3 bases at V and 0 bases at J, with 9 bases in the middle. In DNA form, the CDR3 reads TGTGCCAGCAGTTTGGGGGGGAGCTCTGGAAACACCATATATTTT. Translation gives CASSLGGSSGNTIYF.

This rearrangement joins TRBV30 to TRBJ1-5; unclear D gene. Trimming removed 0 bases from V and 2 bases from J, with 5 bases in between. Germline V gene sequence: CDR1 GTSNPN, CDR2 SVGIG (reference sequence). The CDR3 extends over 13 amino acids. The DNA of the CDR3 is TGTGCCTGGAGTGTCACAGGCAATCAGCCCCAGCATTTT. It is translated as CAWSVTGNQPQHF.

A few counts support this clone. The J gene is TRBJ2-3, the V gene TRBV7-2; maybe TRBD1 (6 bases). Germline loops: CDR1 SGHTA, CDR2 FQGNSA. The CDR3 totals 16 residues. The V gene lost 7 bases and the J gene lost 2 bases, with 19 bases spanning the gap. The CDR3 reads CASKLKSGGFTDTQYF. Here the CDR3 DNA reads TGTGCCAGCAAACTTAAGTCTGGGGGCTTCACAGATACGCAGTATTTT. Full variable domain (rest looked up from reference TRBV7-2 and TRBJ2-3): GAGVSQSPSNKVTEKGKDVELRCDPISGHTALYWYRQSLGQGLEFLIYFQGNSAPDKSGLPSDRFSAERTGGSVSTLTIQRTQQEDSAVYLCASKLKSGGFTDTQYFGPGTRLTVL.

The chain employs TRBV27 and TRBJ1-6; 7 nucleotides align to TRBD1. CDR1 and CDR2 from the germline V gene are MNHEY and SMNVEV (reference sequence). This CDR3 spans 18 amino acids. J was trimmed by 6 bases and V by 4 bases; bases with no gene match: 15. This CDR3 is CASSWNVRATGVNSPLHF. CDR3 nucleotide sequence: TGTGCCAGCAGTTGGAACGTACGAGCTACAGGGGTTAATTCACCCCTCCACTTT.

This chain joins TRBV2 and TRBJ2-3; TRBD1 matches at 10 bases. Trimming removed 5 bases from V and 6 bases from J; junction bases left unmatched: 5. CDR1 and CDR2 (germline): SNHLY, FYNNEI. The CDR3 contains 14 residues. CDR3: CASSSTGGEDTQYF. The CDR3 nucleotides read TGTGCCAGCAGTTCGACAGGGGGCGAGGATACGCAGTATTTT.

The chain links TRBV7-2 to TRBJ1-2, with TRBD1 matching over 7 bases. The germline CDR1 and CDR2 sequences are SGHTA and FQGNSA. Trimming cost V 5 bases and J 5 bases; bases outside gene matches: 8. The CDR3 runs to 14 residues. This CDR3 reads CASSPPGQKYGYTF. The CDR3 DNA reads TGTGCCAGCAGCCCTCCGGGACAGAAGTATGGCTACACCTTC.

The chain is built from TRBV7-9 and TRBJ2-7; tentative D call: TRBD2 (6 bases). Germline CDR1 SEHNR, CDR2 FQNEAQ (reference sequence). V lost 5 bases and J lost 3, with 14 bases in between. The CDR3 contains 14 residues. Here the CDR3 reads CASSEDGGGYEQYF. The CDR3 bases are TGTGCCAGCAGCGAAGACGGGGGTGGCTACGAGCAGTACTTC.

The chain recombines TRBV4-1 with TRBJ2-7; TRBD1 agrees at 8 bases. After removal of 3 bases from V and 4 bases from J, the junction contained 5 bases not matched to a gene. This CDR3 comprises 14 residues. Per germline, CDR1 MGHRA and CDR2 YSYEKL. CDR3 sequence reads: CASSQETGEYEQYF. The CDR3 bases are TGCGCCAGCAGCCAGGAGACAGGGGAATACGAGCAGTACTTC.